This T cell receptor beta chain was obtained from a study of T-cell reconstitution after alpha-beta-depleted transplantation in children listed by TCRdb under 2016. For the study in its entirety: Using TCR repertoire profiling, the study quantitatively followed how T-cell immune reconstitution unfolded in children after TCRalphabeta/CD19-depleted allogeneic hematopoietic cell transplantation. General findings and caveats noted by the study authors: Over subsequent months, a decline in hyperexpanded clone frequencies was noted, and after one year, T-cell counts and TCRbeta diversity were mostly ascribed to newly produced T cells. The high TCRbeta diversity at day 60 in some patients was ascribed to recipient T cells and intrathymic progenitors that had survived conditioning. The apparently early recovery of alphabetaT-cell counts about two months after transplant reportedly depended on only several hundred rapidly expanded clones that came from non-depleted graft cells.

The treatment or condition label, read with the paper, signifies: allogeneic hematopoietic cell transplantation with graft depleted of TCRalphabeta T cells and CD19 B cells. The transplant recipients were children given TCRalphabeta/CD19-depleted allogeneic hematopoietic cell grafts. The library was produced with PCR. Sequencing relied on an Illumina HiSeq 2500. To normalize quantification of the TCRbeta repertoire, the TCR libraries were built with molecular barcoding that relied on unique molecular identifiers. The public sequencing data were trimmed at Q25 with fastp and processed into clonotypes with MiXCR by TCRdb, which kept only in-frame beta chains. Rows with a matching CDR3 protein are joined into one entry that keeps the most common DNA and genes. Present in this sample are some 830,000 distinct CDR3 sequences, roughly 15% of which were seen just once. The top ten clones comprise roughly 4.8% of the sample.

Points on this clonotype: The specificity of this receptor is unknown. No base quality values were provided; no much bigger clone lies one nucleotide off.

CDR1 and CDR2 (SGHRS, YFSETQ) derive from the germline V gene. The CDR3 numbers 15 residues from cysteine through phenylalanine. CDR3 DNA is the only sequence kept; it has 45 bases, read in frame from the first base. Relative to germline, V is missing 4 bases and J is missing 4 bases, with 10 bases of the junction outside any gene match. Recombination linked TRBV5-1 to TRBJ1-2, and TRBD1 aligns with 7 junction nucleotides. The sequences come from PBMCs, mostly from graft donor cells, collected 360 days after TCRalphabeta/CD19-depleted stem cell transplant. This TCR was recovered from a male patient under 18 who had a stem cell transplant for acute lymphoblastic leukemia, so the T cells may come from the graft donor. Read as DNA, the sequence is TGCGCCAGCAGCCACGGGACAGAGCCTACCTATGGCTACACCTTC. Its amino acids are CASSHGTEPTYGYTF.